This T cell receptor beta chain was obtained from a study of human CD4 T cells and Enterobacteriaceae. With regard to this clone: Other nucleotide sequences in the sample specify the same CDR3.

Memory CD4+ T cells were sorted as all CD4+ cells except CD45RA+CCR7+CD95- naive cells, over 95% pure. Healthy donor blood came from Swiss blood donation centers. Sorting first excluded CD8+, CD14+, CD16+, CD56+, CD19+ and CD25-bright cells. The protocol was immunoSEQ multiplex PCR, while the TCRdb copy is restricted to in-frame clones and leaves out a portion. The table has some 29,000 clones, 70% to 85% seen once; the top ten hold around 1.7%. This CDR3 has 14 amino acids. The germline V gene has CDR1 SGDLS and CDR2 YYNGEE. V was pared by 0 bases and J by 0 bases, with 7 bases between. The V and J genes are TRBV9 and TRBJ2-7; D unresolved. Sequencing input: memory CD4+ T cells from blood. The sequence was collected from a human donor in good health. CDR3 DNA: TGTGCCAGCAGCGTAGCGGCCGGCTCCTACGAGCAGTACTTC. Protein product: CASSVAAGSYEQYF.